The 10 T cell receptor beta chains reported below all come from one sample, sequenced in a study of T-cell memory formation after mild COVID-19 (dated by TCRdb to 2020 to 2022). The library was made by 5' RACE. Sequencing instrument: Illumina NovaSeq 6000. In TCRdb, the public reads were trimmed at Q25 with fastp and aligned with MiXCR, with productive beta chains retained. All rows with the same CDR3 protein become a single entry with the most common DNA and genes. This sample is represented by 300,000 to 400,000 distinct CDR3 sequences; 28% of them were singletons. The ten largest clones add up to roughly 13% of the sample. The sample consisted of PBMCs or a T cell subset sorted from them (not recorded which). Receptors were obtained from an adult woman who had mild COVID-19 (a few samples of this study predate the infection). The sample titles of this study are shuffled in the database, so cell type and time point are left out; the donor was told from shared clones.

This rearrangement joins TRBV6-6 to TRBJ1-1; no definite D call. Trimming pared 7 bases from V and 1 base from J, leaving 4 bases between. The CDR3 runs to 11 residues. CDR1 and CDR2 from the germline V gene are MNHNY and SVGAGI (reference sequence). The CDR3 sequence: CASIGNTEAFF. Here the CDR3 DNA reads TGTGCCAGCATCGGGAACACTGAAGCTTTCTTT.

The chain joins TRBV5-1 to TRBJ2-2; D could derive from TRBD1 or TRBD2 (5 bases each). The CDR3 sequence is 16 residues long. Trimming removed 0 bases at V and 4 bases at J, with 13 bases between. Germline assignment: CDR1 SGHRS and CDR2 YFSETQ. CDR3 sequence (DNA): TGCGCCAGCAGCTTGGTGGGGGTTCGGAGCACCGGGGAGCTGTTTTTT. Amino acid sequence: CASSLVGVRSTGELFF.

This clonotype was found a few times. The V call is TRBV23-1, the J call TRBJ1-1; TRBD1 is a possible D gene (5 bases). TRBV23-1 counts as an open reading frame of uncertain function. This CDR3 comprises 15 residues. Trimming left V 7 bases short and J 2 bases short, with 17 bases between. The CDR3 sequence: CASTRRDGSNTEAFF. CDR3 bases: TGCGCCAGCACCCGCCGGGACGGATCAAACACTGAAGCTTTCTTT.

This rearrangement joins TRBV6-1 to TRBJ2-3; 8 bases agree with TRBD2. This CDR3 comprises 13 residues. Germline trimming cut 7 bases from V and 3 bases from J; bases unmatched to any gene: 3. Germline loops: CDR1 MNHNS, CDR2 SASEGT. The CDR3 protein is CASNKRGTDTQYF. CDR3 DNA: TGTGCCAGCAACAAGCGGGGGACAGATACGCAGTATTTT.

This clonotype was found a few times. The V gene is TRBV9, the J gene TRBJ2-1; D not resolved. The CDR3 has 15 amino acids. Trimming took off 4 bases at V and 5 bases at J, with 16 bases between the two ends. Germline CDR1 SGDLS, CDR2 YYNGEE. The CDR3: CASSPMIQSDNEQFF. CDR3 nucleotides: TGTGCCAGCAGCCCCATGATTCAGTCCGACAATGAGCAGTTCTTC.

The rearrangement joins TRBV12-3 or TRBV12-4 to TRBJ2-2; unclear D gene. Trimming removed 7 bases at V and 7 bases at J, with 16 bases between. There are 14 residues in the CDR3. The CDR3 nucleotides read TGTGCCAGCAAGCAGCTCGACTCGCACGGGGAGCTGTTTTTT. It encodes CASKQLDSHGELFF.

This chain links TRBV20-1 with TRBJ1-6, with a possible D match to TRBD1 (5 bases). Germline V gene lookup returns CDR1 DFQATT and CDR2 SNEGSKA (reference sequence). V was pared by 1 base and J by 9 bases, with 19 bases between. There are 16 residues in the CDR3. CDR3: CSARAAGRLSGSPLHF. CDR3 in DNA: TGCAGTGCTAGAGCGGCAGGGAGGTTATCGGGTTCACCCCTCCACTTT.

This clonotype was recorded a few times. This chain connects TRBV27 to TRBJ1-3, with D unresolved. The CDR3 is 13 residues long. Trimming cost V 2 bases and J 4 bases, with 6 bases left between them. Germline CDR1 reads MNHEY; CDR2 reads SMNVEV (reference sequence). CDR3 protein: CASSLAVGNTIYF. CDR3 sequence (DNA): TGTGCCAGCAGTTTAGCAGTGGGAAACACCATATATTTT.

CDR3 protein: CASSLRGQYEQYF. CDR3 nucleotides: TGTGCCAGCAGTTTACGGGGTCAGTACGAGCAGTACTTC. The V and J genes are TRBV12-3 or TRBV12-4 and TRBJ2-7; TRBD2 might be the D (5 bases). The CDR3 spans 13 residues. Trimming removed 2 bases at V and 4 bases at J, with 9 bases between.

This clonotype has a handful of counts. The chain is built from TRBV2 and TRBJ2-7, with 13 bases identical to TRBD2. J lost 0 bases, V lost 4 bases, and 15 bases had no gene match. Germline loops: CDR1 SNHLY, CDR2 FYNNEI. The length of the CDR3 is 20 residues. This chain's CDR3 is CASSGETSGRIRFGSYEQYF. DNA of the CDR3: TGTGCCAGCAGTGGGGAGACTAGCGGGAGGATCAGATTTGGCTCCTACGAGCAGTACTTC.